The next 6 T cell receptor beta chains were all read from a single sample in a study of shared T cell receptors in the human thymus. Clones were sequenced by immunoSEQ multiplex PCR, and TCRdb holds only the in-frame ones, with some missing. The sample has about 380,000 clones; approximately 95% are singletons. The sample taken for sequencing was thymocytes. The source is a human donor.

This clone appeared once. The CDR3 sequence is CASSQGTFGGRTDTQYF. CDR3 nucleotides: TGCGCCAGCAGCCAAGGGACTTTCGGGGGTCGCACAGATACGCAGTATTTT. The chain links TRBV4-3 to TRBJ2-3, with TRBD2 as a possible D gene (6 bases). Trimming took off 1 base at V and 1 base at J, with 15 bases between the two ends. CDR3 length: 17 residues. The germline CDR1 and CDR2 sequences are LGHNA and YSLEER.

The gene calls are TRBV5-4 and TRBJ1-1; D is possibly TRBD1 (6 bases). The CDR3 spans 13 residues. Trimming left V 2 bases short and J 9 bases short, with 14 bases between. CDR1 is SGHNT and CDR2 is YYREEE in the germline V gene (reference sequence). CDR3 coding DNA: TGTGCCAGCAGCTTCACCTCACAGGGAAAAGCTTTCTTT. It codes for CASSFTSQGKAFF.

The chain employs TRBV4-1 and TRBJ1-5; perhaps TRBD1 as D (5 bases). The V and J ends lost 0 bases and 0 bases respectively, with 21 bases between them. This CDR3 has 20 residues. Germline V gives CDR1 MGHRA, CDR2 YSYEKL. The CDR3 bases are TGCGCCAGCAGCCAAGATAGGGACCATGTCCGATATGATAGCAATCAGCCCCAGCATTTT. Its translation is CASSQDRDHVRYDSNQPQHF.

This chain links TRBV6-5 with TRBJ2-3; 7 bases align to TRBD2. With 2 bases clipped from V and 11 bases from J, the junction kept 13 bases outside the gene matches. Per germline, CDR1 MNHEY and CDR2 SVGAGI. This CDR3 has 15 amino acids. The CDR3 bases are TGTGCCAGCAGTTACGGGGCGGGAGATCGGCAAATGCAGTATTTT. Encoded protein: CASSYGAGDRQMQYF.

This clone was found a few times. CDR3 amino acids: CASSLRVYEETQYF. The DNA of the CDR3 is TGTGCCAGCAGCTTGCGAGTGTATGAAGAGACCCAGTACTTC. J is TRBJ2-5 and V is TRBV5-6; D gene ambiguous. The V end was cut by 1 base, the J end by 3 bases, with 10 bases between. CDR1 SGHDT and CDR2 YYEEEE come from the germline V gene. The CDR3 has 14 residues.

CDR3 protein: CASSRPGQGPYEQYF. The CDR3 bases are TGTGCCAGCAGTAGACCGGGACAGGGACCCTACGAGCAGTACTTC. The rearrangement links TRBV27 to TRBJ2-7; 9 positions agree with TRBD1. The J segment lost 2 bases and the V segment lost 5 bases, leaving 7 bases of the junction unmatched. Germline V gene data show CDR1 as MNHEY and CDR2 as SMNVEV (reference sequence). CDR3 length equals 15 residues.